One and the same sample provided the 20 T cell receptor beta chains below, sequenced in a study of identical twins. TCRdb ran MiXCR on the 5' RACE reads and lists one entry per CDR3 protein. The table lists 600,000 to 800,000 distinct CDR3 sequences, over 20% of them singletons, with 4% to 5.5% in the top ten. This sample was shared with a second study, whose subject was T cells expressing NK-cell markers.

Material for sequencing was PBMCs. The receptors here all came from a woman aged 18-29 years in good health.

There are a few counts of this clonotype. The chain is built from TRBV28 and TRBJ1-1; possible D gene TRBD1, 5 bases. This CDR3 is built from 15 residues. In germline, CDR1 is MDHEN, CDR2 SYDVKM. With 6 bases removed from V and 1 base from J, the gap between germline ends came to 15 bases. The CDR3: CASRPPGRPNTEAFF. In DNA form, the CDR3 reads TGTGCCAGCAGACCCCCGGGACGGCCGAACACTGAAGCTTTCTTT.

V usage is TRBV7-8 and J usage is TRBJ2-7; no reliable D call. The CDR3 runs to 10 residues. Germline V lookup: CDR1 SGHVS, CDR2 FQNEAQ. The ends were cut back, 4 bases at V and 10 bases at J, with 8 bases in the middle. Here the CDR3 DNA reads TGTGCCAGCAGCTCTACGCCCCAGTACTTC. Translating gives CASSSTPQYF.

The chain combines TRBV5-1 with TRBJ2-5, with D unclear. The germline CDR1 and CDR2 sequences are SGHRS and YFSETQ. The V gene lost 2 bases and the J gene lost 3 bases, with 11 bases spanning the gap. This CDR3 has 14 amino acids. In DNA, the CDR3 is TGCGCCAGCAGCTTCCCGTTAAACGAAGAGACCCAGTACTTC. Amino acid sequence: CASSFPLNEETQYF.

This clonotype has only a few counts. The chain is built from TRBV7-2 and TRBJ2-7; D is perhaps TRBD1 or TRBD2 (5 bases each). The CDR3 has 16 amino acids. CDR1 is SGHTA, CDR2 FQGNSA, per germline. Trimming cost V 4 bases and J 2 bases, with 18 bases left between them. CDR3 region: CASSSSTRGETYEQYF. DNA for the CDR3: TGTGCCAGCAGCTCCTCCACGAGGGGCGAAACCTACGAGCAGTACTTC.

This clonotype came up a few times. The chain employs TRBV15 and TRBJ1-2; D unclear. CDR3 size: 14 residues. Per the germline V gene, CDR1 is LNHNV and CDR2 is YYDKDF (reference sequence). V was shortened by 1 base and J by 4 bases, with 10 bases between the two germline ends. The CDR3 protein is CATSRGSRGYGYTF. The CDR3 DNA reads as TGTGCCACCAGCAGAGGGTCACGGGGCTATGGCTACACCTTC.

This clonotype showed up just a few times. CDR3 region: CASSQPGLPIPGELFF. CDR3 in DNA: TGTGCCAGCAGCCAACCGGGACTCCCAATACCCGGGGAGCTGTTTTTT. This chain joins TRBV3-1 and TRBJ2-2; D is possibly TRBD2 (6 bases). Germline CDR1 reads LGHDT; CDR2 reads YNNKEL (reference sequence). Trimming took off 2 bases at V and 6 bases at J, with 16 bases between the two ends. The CDR3 spans 16 residues.

This clonotype turned up a few times. CDR3 nucleotide sequence: TGTGCCAGCAGGGTAGCGGGAGTCACAGATACGCAGTATTTT. Translating gives CASRVAGVTDTQYF. The chain joins TRBV2 to TRBJ2-3; 9 nucleotides align to TRBD2. Trimming took 6 bases from V and 2 from J; bases not matched to a gene: 3. Germline V gene data show CDR1 as SNHLY and CDR2 as FYNNEI. The CDR3 length is 14 residues.

The gene calls are TRBV4-3 and TRBJ2-7; D perhaps matches TRBD2 (5 bases). The CDR3 sequence is 14 residues long. CDR1 and CDR2 from the germline V gene are LGHNA and YSLEER. V lost 0 bases to trimming and J lost 2 bases, with 8 bases between them. The CDR3 protein is CASSQDTAAYEQYF. The DNA of the CDR3 is TGCGCCAGCAGCCAAGACACAGCGGCCTACGAGCAGTACTTC.

V is TRBV4-1 and J is TRBJ2-1; TRBD2 agrees at 12 bases. CDR3 size: 18 residues. Germline CDR1 and CDR2: MGHRA and YSYEKL. Trimming took 6 bases from V and 2 from J; bases not matched to a gene: 11. The CDR3 region has the DNA TGCGCCAGCAGAAGGGGGACTAGCGGGCGATCGACCTACAATGAGCAGTTCTTC. Translating gives CASRRGTSGRSTYNEQFF.

V and J are TRBV20-1 and TRBJ2-5; tentatively, D is TRBD1 (5 bases). The CDR3 runs 14 residues. Germline V gene data show CDR1 as DFQATT and CDR2 as SNEGSKA (reference sequence). The V end lost 2 bases, the J end lost 5 bases, and 15 bases lay between the germline ends. CDR3 in amino acids: CSARQGSSWETQYF. The CDR3 coding sequence is TGCAGTGCTAGACAGGGTTCCTCCTGGGAGACCCAGTACTTC.

The chain has TRBV5-1 and TRBJ2-3; TRBD1 agrees at 7 bases. This CDR3 has 15 amino acids. Germline lookup yields CDR1 SGHRS and CDR2 YFSETQ. V lost 6 bases to trimming and J lost 3 bases; unmatched junction nucleotides: 10. CDR3 DNA: TGCGCCAGCACTACAGGGGATGTTCGGACAGATACGCAGTATTTT. Translation gives CASTTGDVRTDTQYF.

This clonotype was picked up one time. The chain joins TRBV7-6 to TRBJ2-7; 9 bases are shared with TRBD2. J lost 5 bases, V lost 5 bases, and 7 bases had no gene match. CDR3 length: 14 amino acids. In germline, CDR1 is SGHVS, CDR2 FNYEAQ. CDR3 sequence (DNA): TGTGCCAGCAGCCGGGGACTAGCCCACGACGAGCAGTACTTC. It yields the protein CASSRGLAHDEQYF.

This clonotype was seen many times. The chain is built from TRBV7-2 and TRBJ2-5; the D is unclear. Per germline, CDR1 SGHTA and CDR2 FQGNSA. The CDR3 contains 13 residues. Trimming pared 1 base from V and 2 bases from J, leaving 5 bases between. CDR3 loop: CASSLGPQETQYF. The CDR3 bases are TGTGCCAGCAGCTTAGGCCCACAAGAGACCCAGTACTTC.

This clonotype was recorded a few times. The CDR3 DNA reads as TGCAGTGCTCGCGGAGAGGTCGGGAGCACCTACAATGAGCAGTTCTTC. Amino acid sequence: CSARGEVGSTYNEQFF. The J gene is TRBJ2-1, the V gene TRBV20-1; a weak D match, TRBD2 (6 bases). The CDR3 spans 16 residues. V was clipped by 5 bases and J by 2 bases, with 19 bases between them. The germline CDR1 and CDR2 sequences are DFQATT and SNEGSKA (reference sequence).

This clonotype was seen a few times. This chain uses TRBV12-3 or TRBV12-4 with TRBJ1-1; TRBD1 is a possible D gene (5 bases). Trimming pared 6 bases from V and 6 bases from J, leaving 11 bases between. The CDR3 spans 12 residues. The CDR3 DNA sequence: TGTGCCAGCAGAGAGTGGGGGGCTGAAGCTTTCTTT. Protein: CASREWGAEAFF.

The sample holds a few counts of this clonotype. The chain couples TRBV5-1 to TRBJ2-1; 9 bases align to TRBD2. V shed 0 bases, J shed 8 bases, and the junction held 6 bases outside the gene matches. Germline V gene sequence: CDR1 SGHRS, CDR2 YFSETQ. The CDR3 spans 15 residues. This CDR3 reads CASSLEVAGVDEQFF. The CDR3 DNA follows: TGCGCCAGCAGCTTGGAAGTAGCGGGGGTCGATGAGCAGTTCTTC.

This clonotype was detected ten times or more. The chain has TRBV12-3 or TRBV12-4 and TRBJ2-7, with D hard to call. CDR3 length equals 11 residues. Deletions cut 3 bases from V and 5 bases from J, with 5 bases between. CDR3 sequence reads: CASSFRDEQYF. CDR3 nucleotides: TGTGCCAGCAGTTTCCGGGACGAGCAGTACTTC.

This clonotype was counted a few times. Here the CDR3 reads CAWSVRTFGYGYTF. CDR3 in DNA: TGTGCCTGGAGTGTTCGGACATTCGGTTATGGCTACACCTTC. This chain uses TRBV30 with TRBJ1-2; D might be TRBD1 (5 bases). Germline CDR1 and CDR2: GTSNPN and SVGIG (reference sequence). The CDR3 is 14 amino acids. Deletions cut 0 bases from V and 5 bases from J, with 13 bases between.

The rearrangement links TRBV10-3 to TRBJ1-5; D is ambiguous. The CDR3 totals 15 residues. Trimming shortened V by 0 bases and J by 2 bases, and 8 bases separated the two germline ends. Germline V CDR1 and CDR2: ENHRY, SYGVKD. In DNA, the CDR3 is TGTGCCATCAGTGAGTCGAATCCAGGCAATCAGCCCCAGCATTTT. Translation gives CAISESNPGNQPQHF.

The rearrangement joins TRBV27 to TRBJ2-7; tentative D call: TRBD2 (5 bases). This CDR3 comprises 15 residues. The ends were cut back, 8 bases at V and 4 bases at J, with 21 bases in the middle. CDR1 is MNHEY and CDR2 is SMNVEV in the germline V gene (reference sequence). The CDR3 sequence is CASARGSWERYEQYF. The DNA of the CDR3 is TGTGCCAGCGCTCGAGGTTCGTGGGAGAGGTACGAGCAGTACTTC.